The present T cell receptor beta chain was sequenced within a study of shared clonotypes between healthy human individuals. General study points: The sampled material consisted only of blood, and tissue repertoires are likely to differ. Relative to their counterparts shared across all four donors, non-shared clonotypes exhibited diminished generation probabilities.

J lost 2 bases, V lost 2 bases, and 3 bases had no gene match. The germline gives CDR1 MDHEN, CDR2 SYDVKM. The CDR3 contains 14 residues. On sorted subsets, replicate PCRs used about 0.2 ug DNA, or 25,000 to 35,000 T cell genomes. Data came from immunoSEQ multiplex PCR; TCRdb stores just in-frame clones and leaves some out. The data hold fewer than 850,000 clones, with 90% to 98% observed a single time. Note on this clone: No antigen is known for it.

In the naive CD8 group, cells lacked CD45RO and were positively selected for CCR7, so terminally differentiated effector memory CD45RA+ cells were left out. Donors were healthy HIV-negative adults without recently reported acute infections or vaccinations. The material sequenced was naive CD8+ T cells sorted from blood. The TCR comes from a man aged 25 to 40 in good health. The chain couples TRBV28 to TRBJ2-7; 7 positions agree with TRBD2. This CDR3 is CASSLRGLPYEQYF. As DNA, the CDR3 is TGTGCCAGCAGTTTAAGGGGACTACCCTACGAGCAGTACTTC. Full variable domain (remainder filled in from reference TRBV28 and TRBJ2-7): DVKVTQSSRYLVKRTGEKVFLECVQDMDHENMFWYRQDPGLGLRLIYFSYDVKMKEKGDIPEGYSVSREKKERFSLILESASTNQTSMYLCASSLRGLPYEQYFGPGTRLTVT.